A few counts support the clone carrying this T cell receptor beta chain. Its target is not known. This record comes from a study of T-cell memory formation after mild COVID-19. Overall study: TCR clustering was largely donor specific.

Trimming pared 2 bases from V and 6 bases from J, leaving 13 bases between. Germline V gene data show CDR1 as GTSNPN and CDR2 as SVGIG (reference sequence). The CDR3 consists of 14 residues. Study conclusions and caveats: The authors did not confirm SARS-CoV-2 specificity of second-wave clones peaking day 37. Contracting CD4+ clones lay largely in CM and EM, with CD8+ ones residing in EMRA. Clones that shrank (day 15 to 85) were balanced CD4/CD8, whereas later expanders leaned CD4+.

One entry per CDR3 protein results from TCRdb running MiXCR on the 5' RACE reads. The top ten clones hold 20% to 25% of a sample with over 350,000 distinct CDR3 sequences, about a sixth of them seen once. Specimen: PBMCs or a T cell subset sorted from them (not recorded which). V gene TRBV30 combines with J gene TRBJ1-4; D remains ambiguous. The source of this sequence is a young man who had mild COVID-19 (a few samples of this study predate the infection). Cell type and time point are not known. CDR3 sequence (DNA): TGTGCCTGGAGTCTGTGGAGGGTTGATGAAAAACTGTTTTTT. Its protein product is CAWSLWRVDEKLFF.